This T cell receptor beta chain emerged from a study of cytomegalovirus exposure and HLA in healthy donors. Vbeta (60) and Jbeta (13) primers were used in the PCR. Assay used: immunoSEQ multiplex PCR; TCRdb lists only in-frame clones, some missing. The sample totals about 110,000 clones. CDR1 is SGHDN, CDR2 FVKESK, per germline. V gave up 3 bases and J gave up 4 bases, with 14 bases separating them. This CDR3 is built from 15 residues. This sequence joins TRBV14 and TRBJ2-3; tentative D call: TRBD2 (6 bases). Sequencing input: PBMCs. The TCR was taken from a man aged 45-65 years in good health and CMV-seronegative. As DNA, the CDR3 is TGTGCCAGCAGCCACCTCGGGAGTTCCGCAGATACGCAGTATTTT. This sequence encodes CASSHLGSSADTQYF.